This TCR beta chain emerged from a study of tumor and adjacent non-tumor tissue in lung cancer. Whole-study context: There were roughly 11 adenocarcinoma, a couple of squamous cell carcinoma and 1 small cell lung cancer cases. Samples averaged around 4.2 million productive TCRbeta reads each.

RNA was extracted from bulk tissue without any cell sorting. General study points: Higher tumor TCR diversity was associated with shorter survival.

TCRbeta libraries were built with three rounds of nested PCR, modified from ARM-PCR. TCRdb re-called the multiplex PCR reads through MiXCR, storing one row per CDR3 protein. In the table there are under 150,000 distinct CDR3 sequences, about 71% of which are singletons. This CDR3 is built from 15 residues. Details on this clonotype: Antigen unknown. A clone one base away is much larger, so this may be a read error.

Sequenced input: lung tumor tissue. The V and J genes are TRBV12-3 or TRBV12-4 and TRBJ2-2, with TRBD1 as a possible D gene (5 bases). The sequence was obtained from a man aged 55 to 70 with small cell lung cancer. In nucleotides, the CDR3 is TGTGCCAGCAGTTGGGGCGGCGCGAACACCTGGGAGCTGTTTTTT. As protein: CASSWGGANTWELFF.